Shown below are 2 T cell receptor beta chains from a single sample sequenced in a study of OX40 agonist ivuxolimab in advanced cancers. Profiled with immunoSEQ multiplex PCR; TCRdb holds only in-frame clones, not every one. This table has 50,000 to 65,000 clones, roughly 90% appearing once. This specimen consisted of CD4+ or CD8+ T cells sorted from blood, obtained in a trial of the OX40 agonist ivuxolimab. The receptor source for this set is an adult with an advanced solid tumor such as melanoma, head and neck, liver or kidney cancer.

The chain links TRBV7-9 to TRBJ1-3; D is unresolved. Germline V CDR1 and CDR2: SEHNR, FQNEAQ (reference sequence). Between the trimmed V and J ends, which lost 5 bases and 1 base, there was a span of 12 bases. The CDR3 has 15 residues. The CDR3 DNA is TGTGCCAGCAGCCCGGACGGAGGATCTGGAAACACCATATATTTT. Its protein product is CASSPDGGSGNTIYF.

The chain links TRBV5-6 to TRBJ1-2, with D tentatively TRBD1 (5 bases). V dropped 3 bases and J dropped 5 bases, with 17 bases sitting between them. The CDR3 runs 15 residues. Germline V lookup: CDR1 SGHDT, CDR2 YYEEEE. The CDR3 spells CASSSGAAGSYGYTF. CDR3 DNA: TGTGCCAGCAGCTCTGGTGCTGCAGGGTCTTATGGCTACACCTTC.